These 3 T cell receptor beta chains originate from one sample sequenced in a study of blood T cell repertoires in COVID-19. Assay used: immunoSEQ multiplex PCR; TCRdb lists only in-frame clones, some missing. The sample shows 65,000 to 90,000 clones, 80% to 95% of them seen only once. Specimen: peripheral blood. These receptors came from a human donor in a cohort sampled during active COVID-19.

The CDR3 DNA sequence: TGTGCCAGCAGTTACGGGACTAGCGGGGTCAATGAGCAGTTCTTC. Amino acids: CASSYGTSGVNEQFF. V is TRBV6-2 or TRBV6-3 and J is TRBJ2-1, with TRBD2 identical over 13 bases. The CDR3 extends over 15 amino acids. Germline V gene data show CDR1 as MNHEY and CDR2 as SVGEGT. V dropped 2 bases and J dropped 6; count of bases not matched to a gene: 1.

Here the CDR3 DNA reads TGTGCCAGCAGCTTAGCTGGGGGCCCCTACGAGCAGTACTTC. This codes for CASSLAGGPYEQYF. The genes are TRBV7-2 and TRBJ2-7, with a tentative D call TRBD1 (6 bases). The CDR3 consists of 14 residues. Per the germline V gene, CDR1 is SGHTA and CDR2 is FQGNSA. V lost 0 bases and J 2 bases, leaving 8 bases between the germline ends.

The rearrangement links TRBV6-5 to TRBJ1-1; possibly TRBD1 for D (5 bases). Trimming took off 6 bases at V and 6 bases at J, with 14 bases between the two ends. The germline V gene encodes CDR1 MNHEY and CDR2 SVGAGI. The CDR3 contains 13 residues. The CDR3 spells CASSDQGLAEAFF. CDR3 nucleotide sequence: TGTGCCAGCAGCGATCAGGGTCTCGCTGAAGCTTTCTTT.